The next 23 T cell receptor beta chains were all read from a single sample in a study of T cell responses to AZD1222 COVID-19 vaccine. Method: immunoSEQ multiplex PCR; TCRdb's copy keeps in-frame clones and lacks some. The sample has about 130,000 clones; around 90% are singletons. The sample was peripheral blood, taken on day 0 of AZD1222 vaccination. These receptor sequences come from an adult in good health.

The J gene is TRBJ2-1, the V gene TRBV10-3; unclear D gene. Germline loops: CDR1 ENHRY, CDR2 SYGVKD. This CDR3 has 14 residues. V lost 4 bases and J 4 bases, leaving 11 bases between the germline ends. CDR3 nucleotides: TGTGCCATCAGTGGCATCATGGGGTACAATGAGCAGTTCTTC. Amino acids: CAISGIMGYNEQFF.

The DNA of the CDR3 is TGTGCCAGCAGGGGACAGGGGATTGTAGGTACTGAAGCTTTCTTT. It is translated as CASRGQGIVGTEAFF. The rearrangement uses TRBV7-9 and TRBJ1-1; 10 nucleotides match TRBD1. After removal of 6 bases from V and 5 bases from J, the junction contained 9 bases not matched to a gene. Germline lookup yields CDR1 SEHNR and CDR2 FQNEAQ (reference sequence). The CDR3 has 15 residues.

For the CDR3, the DNA is TGTGCCTGGAGTGCGCTCGGCGGTGGGAGAGGCTACACCTTC. As protein: CAWSALGGGRGYTF. The chain recombines TRBV30 with TRBJ1-2, with no clear D. CDR3 length: 14 amino acids. The V end lost 1 base, the J end lost 8 bases, and 17 bases lay between the germline ends. Germline values: CDR1 GTSNPN, CDR2 SVGIG (reference sequence). Based on the CDR3 plus reference TRBV30 and TRBJ1-2, the full variable domain is SQTIHQWPATLVQPVGSPLSLECTVEGTSNPNLYWYRQAAGRGLQLLFYSVGIGQISSEVPQNLSASRPQDRQFILSSKKLLLSDSGFYLCAWSALGGGRGYTFGSGTRLTVV.

This rearrangement joins TRBV5-1 to TRBJ2-6; tentatively, D is TRBD1 (5 bases). Trimming took 4 bases from V and 4 from J, leaving 15 bases between them. From germline, CDR1 is SGHRS and CDR2 YFSETQ. The CDR3 sequence is 16 residues long. The CDR3 spells CASSLSAGSGANVLTF. In nucleotides, the CDR3 is TGCGCCAGCAGCCTCTCTGCAGGGTCCGGGGCCAACGTCCTGACTTTC.

This chain links TRBV6-1 with TRBJ2-4, with D tentatively TRBD1 or TRBD2 (5 bases each). The V gene's germline CDR1 is MNHNS and CDR2 SASEGT. The CDR3 contains 15 residues. Trimming shortened V by 3 bases and J by 1 base, and 10 bases separated the two germline ends. The CDR3: CASSEGVLAKNIQYF. The CDR3 nucleotides read TGTGCCAGCAGTGAGGGGGTCCTCGCCAAAAACATTCAGTACTTC.

This chain links TRBV6-4 with TRBJ1-1; TRBD1 agrees at 7 bases. CDR1 is MRHNA, CDR2 SNTAGT, per germline. The trim removed 4 bases at V and 6 bases at J, leaving 5 bases unmatched. The CDR3 covers 13 residues. CDR3 loop: CASSGSTGAEAFF. CDR3 bases: TGTGCCAGCAGTGGCTCAACAGGGGCTGAAGCTTTCTTT.

This clone has more than one count but fewer than ten. This chain links TRBV19 with TRBJ1-6; D gene unclear. The CDR3 runs to 17 residues. Germline V CDR1 and CDR2: LNHDA, SQIVND (reference sequence). Trimming took off 5 bases at V and 8 bases at J, with 22 bases between the two ends. The CDR3 DNA reads as TGTGCCAGTAGTGCCCGCTGGACTTCTCCTGGGGATTCACCCCTCCACTTT. Translation gives CASSARWTSPGDSPLHF. Looking up the rest from reference TRBV19 and TRBJ1-6 gives the full variable domain: DGGITQSPKYLFRKEGQNVTLSCEQNLNHDAMYWYRQDPGQGLRLIYYSQIVNDFQKGDIAEGYSVSREKKESFPLTVTSAQKNPTAFYLCASSARWTSPGDSPLHFGNGTRLTVT.

CDR3 DNA: TGTGCCAGCAGCTTTTCAGGGGGGAGCACTGAAGCTTTCTTT. Its protein is CASSFSGGSTEAFF. The rearrangement joins TRBV7-3 to TRBJ1-1; TRBD1 matches 7 bases. The CDR3 spans 14 residues. The ends lost 3 bases at V and 4 bases at J; junction bases unmatched: 5. Germline V gene data show CDR1 as SGHTA and CDR2 as FQGTGA.

The gene calls are TRBV27 and TRBJ1-1; 7 nucleotides align to TRBD1. The J segment lost 4 bases and the V segment lost 2 bases, leaving 10 bases of the junction unmatched. The V gene's germline CDR1 is MNHEY and CDR2 SMNVEV (reference sequence). This CDR3 comprises 16 residues. CDR3 residues: CASSLQVGQRGTEAFF. In DNA form, the CDR3 reads TGTGCCAGCAGTTTACAAGTGGGACAGCGGGGCACTGAAGCTTTCTTT.

The chain recombines TRBV13 with TRBJ2-7; D perhaps matches TRBD1 (5 bases). Germline-derived CDR1 and CDR2 are PRHDT and FYEKMQ (reference sequence). V lost 4 bases to trimming and J lost 1 base, with 11 bases between them. This CDR3 spans 14 amino acids. In DNA, the CDR3 is TGTGCCAGCAGCTATGGCAGGGAATCCTACGAGCAGTACTTC. Its translation: CASSYGRESYEQYF.

The chain links TRBV6-4 to TRBJ2-3, with a possible D match to TRBD2 (6 bases). V lost 5 bases, J lost 7 bases, and 19 bases lay in between. The CDR3 has 15 residues. CDR1 is MRHNA, CDR2 SNTAGT, per germline. CDR3 residues: CASSLGGVGAYTQYF. The CDR3 DNA reads TGTGCCAGCAGTCTTGGCGGGGTCGGAGCCTATACGCAGTATTTT.

V is TRBV4-1 and J is TRBJ2-3; the match to TRBD2 covers 9 bases. The junction had 11 bases not matched to a gene; V was cut back by 4 bases and J by 6 bases. The CDR3 runs to 16 residues. In germline, CDR1 is MGHRA, CDR2 YSYEKL. In DNA form, the CDR3 reads TGCGCCAGCAGCCGATTAGTAGCGGGGGAAAAGGATACGCAGTATTTT. It is translated as CASSRLVAGEKDTQYF.

CDR3 coding DNA: TGTGCCAGTAGTATAGGGGCACCCTACGAGCAGTACTTC. Translation: CASSIGAPYEQYF. This chain joins TRBV19 and TRBJ2-7; the D is unclear. Between the trimmed V and J ends, which lost 1 base and 2 bases, there was a span of 6 bases. Germline loops: CDR1 LNHDA, CDR2 SQIVND (reference sequence). There are 13 residues in the CDR3.

This chain joins TRBV2 and TRBJ1-2; 8 bases agree with TRBD1. The ends lost 5 bases at V and 0 bases at J; junction bases unmatched: 8. The CDR3 contains 16 residues. Looked up from germline, CDR1 is SNHLY and CDR2 is FYNNEI. The CDR3 loop reads CASSPGTGIANYGYTF. CDR3 nucleotide sequence: TGTGCCAGCAGTCCAGGGACAGGCATAGCTAACTATGGCTACACCTTC.

This clone was found a few times. J is TRBJ1-1 and V is TRBV18; maybe TRBD1 (6 bases). V gave up 6 bases and J gave up 1 base, with 9 bases separating them. This CDR3 is 13 amino acids long. The germline V gene has CDR1 KGHSH and CDR2 LQKENI. The CDR3 coding sequence is TGTGCCAGCTCGCGGGACAAGAACACTGAAGCTTTCTTT. Its translation: CASSRDKNTEAFF. The full variable domain, its missing parts supplied by reference TRBV18 and TRBJ1-1, is NAGVMQNPRHLVRRRGQEARLRCSPMKGHSHVYWYRQLPEEGLKFMVYLQKENIIDESGMPKERFSAEFPKEGPSILRIQQVVRGDSAAYFCASSRDKNTEAFFGQGTRLTVV.

The genes are TRBV28 and TRBJ1-2; 7 nucleotides align to TRBD1. Germline values: CDR1 MDHEN, CDR2 SYDVKM. This CDR3 spans 17 amino acids. J was trimmed by 8 bases and V by 5 bases; bases with no gene match: 20. The CDR3 DNA sequence: TGTGCCAGCAGTGTGGTGACAGGGTCTCAGTCTGTCGACGGCTACACCTTC. This translates into CASSVVTGSQSVDGYTF.

This clone was detected only a few times. The chain joins TRBV5-1 to TRBJ1-4, with D maybe TRBD1 (6 bases). V was shortened by 8 bases and J by 0 bases, with 14 bases between the two germline ends. CDR1 and CDR2 from the germline V gene are SGHRS and YFSETQ. This CDR3 is 15 amino acids long. The CDR3 region has the DNA TGCGCCAGTCGAGGGGGGGCCCCAACTAATGAAAAACTGTTTTTT. Translated, it gives CASRGGAPTNEKLFF.

The rearrangement joins TRBV25-1 to TRBJ1-6, with D tentatively TRBD1 (6 bases). V was shortened by 4 bases and J by 9 bases, with 19 bases between the two germline ends. The CDR3 covers 16 residues. Germline V gives CDR1 MGHDK, CDR2 SYGVNS. The CDR3 nucleotides read TGTGCCAGCAGTGGCCACCAGGGGCATAAAGGTTCACCCCTCCACTTT. Its translation is CASSGHQGHKGSPLHF.

The gene calls are TRBV6-4 and TRBJ2-3, with a possible D match to TRBD2 (6 bases). From germline, CDR1 is MRHNA and CDR2 SNTAGT. Trimming removed 6 bases from V and 3 bases from J, with 13 bases in between. This CDR3 region has 14 residues. The CDR3 DNA is TGTGCCAGCAGCCCGGGACTTGATACAGATACGCAGTATTTT. It encodes CASSPGLDTDTQYF.

CDR3 residues: CASSLGAGRGTDTQYF. As DNA, the CDR3 is TGTGCCAGCAGCTTAGGAGCGGGGAGAGGCACAGATACGCAGTATTTT. V is TRBV7-6 and J is TRBJ2-3; the match to TRBD2 covers 7 bases. Germline CDR1 SGHVS, CDR2 FNYEAQ. The junction had 5 bases not matched to a gene; V was cut back by 1 base and J by 1 base. CDR3 length: 16 residues.

Only one count was recorded for this clone. This chain uses TRBV24-1 with TRBJ2-7; D ambiguous. Germline CDR1 KGHDR, CDR2 SFDVKD. There are 14 residues in the CDR3. With 4 bases removed from V and 0 bases from J, the gap between germline ends came to 9 bases. The CDR3 here is CATSDSGLSYEQYF. CDR3 DNA sequence: TGTGCCACCAGTGACTCCGGCCTCTCCTACGAGCAGTACTTC.

This chain joins TRBV7-9 and TRBJ1-2; D gene ambiguous. Trimming cost V 2 bases and J 4 bases, with 11 bases left between them. CDR3 length: 14 amino acids. Germline-derived CDR1 and CDR2 are SEHNR and FQNEAQ (reference sequence). In DNA, the CDR3 is TGTGCCAGCAGCTTACCCGGGAACGGCTATGGCTACACCTTC. Translated, it gives CASSLPGNGYGYTF.

The rearrangement links TRBV29-1 to TRBJ2-3; TRBD1 might be the D (6 bases). CDR3 length: 12 residues. Germline-derived CDR1 and CDR2 are SQVTM and ANQGSEA. The V gene lost 6 bases and the J gene lost 2 bases, with 9 bases spanning the gap. The DNA for the CDR3 is TGCAGCGTGCACAGGGACACAGATACGCAGTATTTT. This translates into CSVHRDTDTQYF.